Presented here are 23 T cell receptor beta chains from one specimen sequenced in a study of beta chain features in type 1 diabetes. Study results and limitations: Type 1 diabetes patients had moderately but significantly shorter TCRB CDR3s in all four CD4+ subsets.

Their target antigens are unknown. Of the isolated RNA, all was reverse transcribed, and so the sequenced material was expressed TCRB transcripts. Sequencing was performed with immunoSEQ multiplex PCR; in TCRdb, only in-frame clones are kept and a portion is missing. The sample contains more than 300,000 clones, about a tenth of which appear only once. The sequencing input was central memory CD4+ T cells from blood. Receptors originate from a man under 40 with type 1 diabetes.

This clone has just a few counts. V gene TRBV7-2 combines with J gene TRBJ2-7; 11 nucleotides match TRBD2. With 3 bases clipped from V and 2 bases from J, the junction kept 9 bases outside the gene matches. Germline loops: CDR1 SGHTA, CDR2 FQGNSA. The CDR3 length is 17 residues. CDR3 sequence reads: CASSLQSSGGTAYEQYF. For the CDR3, the DNA is TGTGCCAGCAGCTTGCAATCTAGCGGGGGGACAGCCTACGAGCAGTACTTC.

The genes are TRBV7-2 and TRBJ2-7; 7 bases agree with TRBD1. Trimming took 2 bases from V and 5 from J; bases not matched to a gene: 15. The CDR3 extends over 17 amino acids. Per germline, CDR1 SGHTA and CDR2 FQGNSA. The CDR3 DNA reads as TGTGCCAGCAGCTTACCGGCCGGGACAGCCTCGGGCGACGAGCAGTACTTC. It specifies CASSLPAGTASGDEQYF.

This clone was observed a handful of times. The V call is TRBV7-2, the J call TRBJ1-5; TRBD1 agrees at 11 bases. The CDR3 loop spans 15 amino acids. The ends lost 5 bases at V and 7 bases at J; junction bases unmatched: 7. Germline-derived CDR1 and CDR2 are SGHTA and FQGNSA. The DNA for the CDR3 is TGTGCCAGCAGCAGTGGGACAGGGGGTCTGCAGCCCCAGCATTTT. Protein: CASSSGTGGLQPQHF. Full variable domain (rest looked up from reference TRBV7-2 and TRBJ1-5): GAGVSQSPSNKVTEKGKDVELRCDPISGHTALYWYRQSLGQGLEFLIYFQGNSAPDKSGLPSDRFSAERTGGSVSTLTIQRTQQEDSAVYLCASSSGTGGLQPQHFGDGTRLSIL.

This chain links TRBV5-1 with TRBJ2-5, with 13 positions matching TRBD2. Per germline, CDR1 SGHRS and CDR2 YFSETQ. V was clipped by 5 bases and J by 2 bases; unmatched bases: 6. The CDR3 is made up of 16 amino acids. Here the CDR3 reads CASRTGTSGKQETQYF. The CDR3 DNA reads as TGCGCCAGCAGAACCGGGACTAGCGGGAAACAAGAGACCCAGTACTTC.

The table lists this clone with many counts. J is TRBJ1-5 and V is TRBV11-2; tentative D call: TRBD1 (5 bases). The CDR3 length is 14 residues. Trimming cost V 5 bases and J 3 bases, with 11 bases left between them. Germline assignment: CDR1 SGHAT and CDR2 FQNNGV. Here the CDR3 DNA reads TGTGCCAGCAGCCCTCAGGGTCTCAATCAGCCCCAGCATTTT. Encoded protein: CASSPQGLNQPQHF.

V gene TRBV7-9 combines with J gene TRBJ2-3; D call uncertain. The ends were cut back, 2 bases at V and 0 bases at J, with 6 bases in the middle. The CDR3 has 14 residues. In germline, CDR1 is SEHNR, CDR2 FQNEAQ (reference sequence). The CDR3 coding sequence is TGTGCCAGCAGCTTAATGCAGAGCACAGATACGCAGTATTTT. Its protein product is CASSLMQSTDTQYF.

This clone occurred a few times. This chain uses TRBV6-6 with TRBJ1-2; 9 bases are shared with TRBD1. J was trimmed by 6 bases and V by 7 bases; bases with no gene match: 6. The CDR3 contains 13 residues. Germline-derived CDR1 and CDR2 are MNHNY and SVGAGI (reference sequence). DNA of the CDR3: TGTGCCAGCACCAGGGACAGGGACGATGGCTACACCTTC. Amino acid sequence: CASTRDRDDGYTF.

This clone appeared a few times. The V gene is TRBV10-3, the J gene TRBJ1-1; unclear D gene. Germline CDR1 reads ENHRY; CDR2 reads SYGVKD. V lost 10 bases and J lost 2, with 17 bases in between. The CDR3 consists of 14 residues. The CDR3 nucleotides read TGTGCCAGCAGCCCAACTTGGGGTAACACTGAAGCTTTCTTT. Its translation: CASSPTWGNTEAFF.

V and J are TRBV20-1 and TRBJ2-1; D ambiguous. The V and J ends lost 5 bases and 10 bases respectively, with 9 bases between them. CDR1 and CDR2 (germline): DFQATT, SNEGSKA (reference sequence). CDR3 length equals 10 residues. CDR3: CSAPGHEQFF. The CDR3 coding sequence is TGCAGTGCTCCCGGCCACGAGCAGTTCTTC.

The genes are TRBV29-1 and TRBJ1-6; D may be TRBD1 (5 bases). The CDR3 extends over 13 amino acids. Germline V gene sequence: CDR1 SQVTM, CDR2 ANQGSEA. The ends were cut back, 5 bases at V and 7 bases at J, with 12 bases in the middle. The chain's CDR3 is CSVSSGGNSPLHF. The CDR3 DNA reads TGCAGCGTTTCATCTGGGGGGAATTCACCCCTCCACTTT.

This clone showed up many times. The chain employs TRBV7-9 and TRBJ2-3; either TRBD1 or TRBD2 may supply D (5 bases each). This CDR3 has 13 residues. The V end lost 9 bases, the J end lost 2 bases, and 12 bases lay between the germline ends. Germline V gene data show CDR1 as SEHNR and CDR2 as FQNEAQ (reference sequence). The CDR3 loop reads CASMMGVTDTQYF. The CDR3 bases are TGTGCCAGTATGATGGGGGTCACAGATACGCAGTATTTT.

The chain joins TRBV25-1 to TRBJ1-3; D is unresolved. The V gene's germline CDR1 is MGHDK and CDR2 SYGVNS. V gave up 8 bases and J gave up 1 base, with 9 bases separating them. The CDR3 is made up of 13 amino acids. This chain's CDR3 is CASCSLSGNTIYF. CDR3 DNA sequence: TGTGCCAGCTGCAGCCTTTCTGGAAACACCATATATTTT.

This chain uses TRBV5-1 with TRBJ2-3, with D maybe TRBD1 (5 bases). The V gene lost 4 bases and the J gene lost 2 bases, with 8 bases spanning the gap. CDR1 SGHRS and CDR2 YFSETQ come from the germline V gene. The CDR3 has 13 amino acids. The CDR3 nucleotides are TGCGCCAGCAGCCAGACAGACACAGATACGCAGTATTTT. It translates to CASSQTDTDTQYF.

This clone appeared a few times. This rearrangement joins TRBV6-1 to TRBJ2-7; D is possibly TRBD1 or TRBD2 (5 bases each). The germline V and J ends were trimmed by 8 bases and 1 base, with 9 bases remaining between them. In germline, CDR1 is MNHNS, CDR2 SASEGT. CDR3 length: 12 residues. The CDR3 DNA is TGTGCCAGCGGGACCGTTTCCTACGAGCAGTACTTC. Translated, it gives CASGTVSYEQYF.

In this sample, this clone turned up a few times. The chain has TRBV27 and TRBJ2-5; possibly TRBD1 or TRBD2 for D (6 bases each). Between the trimmed V and J ends, which lost 4 bases and 3 bases, there was a span of 18 bases. The CDR3 has 16 amino acids. The germline V gene encodes CDR1 MNHEY and CDR2 SMNVEV (reference sequence). This chain's CDR3 is CASSSRERGLKETQYF. CDR3 nucleotides: TGTGCCAGCAGTTCCAGGGAACGGGGGCTTAAAGAGACCCAGTACTTC.

The chain employs TRBV19 and TRBJ1-1; D is ambiguous. The germline V gene encodes CDR1 LNHDA and CDR2 SQIVND (reference sequence). The CDR3 has 14 amino acids. Trimming pared 4 bases from V and 1 base from J, leaving 10 bases between. The CDR3 loop reads CASSSSTGNTEAFF. For the CDR3, the DNA is TGTGCCAGTAGTAGTAGCACGGGGAACACTGAAGCTTTCTTT.

This clone occurred a few times. The gene calls are TRBV5-6 and TRBJ2-7; no firm D call. V lost 4 bases and J 4 bases, leaving 9 bases between the germline ends. The V gene's germline CDR1 is SGHDT and CDR2 YYEEEE. This CDR3 region has 12 residues. The CDR3 DNA reads TGTGCCAGCAGCCTCAACCTTTACGAGCAGTACTTC. It codes for CASSLNLYEQYF.

Written as DNA, the CDR3 is TGTGCCAGCAGCTTAAGACAGGGGGGTGGCACTGAAGCTTTCTTT. Translating it yields CASSLRQGGGTEAFF. V is TRBV11-2 and J is TRBJ1-1; 9 nucleotides match TRBD1. The CDR3 sequence is 15 residues long. CDR1 is SGHAT, CDR2 FQNNGV, per germline. Trimming at V came to 2 bases and at J to 4 bases, leaving 5 bases not matched to a gene.

This clone appeared a few times. The rearrangement links TRBV6-6 to TRBJ1-5; D might be TRBD1 (6 bases). V lost 5 bases to trimming and J lost 7 bases, with 12 bases between them. The CDR3 runs 13 residues. Germline V gene lookup returns CDR1 MNHNY and CDR2 SVGAGI (reference sequence). The CDR3: CASSRGLEQPQHF. The CDR3 coding sequence is TGTGCCAGCAGTCGGGGGCTGGAGCAGCCCCAGCATTTT.

The chain joins TRBV9 to TRBJ2-2; either TRBD1 or TRBD2 may supply D (5 bases each). With 4 bases removed from V and 5 bases from J, the gap between germline ends came to 12 bases. The CDR3 totals 14 residues. From germline, CDR1 is SGDLS and CDR2 YYNGEE. The CDR3 spells CASSHGAGTGELFF. CDR3 nucleotide sequence: TGTGCCAGCAGCCACGGGGCCGGGACCGGGGAGCTGTTTTTT.

The chain employs TRBV18 and TRBJ2-3; possible D gene TRBD2, 5 bases. Trimming cost V 6 bases and J 1 base, with 17 bases left between them. This CDR3 is 16 amino acids long. Germline CDR1 KGHSH, CDR2 LQKENI. This chain's CDR3 is CASSRGWAEGTDTQYF. The CDR3 DNA reads TGTGCCAGCTCCCGCGGATGGGCGGAGGGCACAGATACGCAGTATTTT. The full variable domain, its missing parts supplied by reference TRBV18 and TRBJ2-3, is NAGVMQNPRHLVRRRGQEARLRCSPMKGHSHVYWYRQLPEEGLKFMVYLQKENIIDESGMPKERFSAEFPKEGPSILRIQQVVRGDSAAYFCASSRGWAEGTDTQYFGPGTRLTVL.

This clone was detected a few times. The V and J genes are TRBV7-2 and TRBJ1-5; 8 nucleotides agree with TRBD1. The length of the CDR3 is 15 residues. Looked up from germline, CDR1 is SGHTA and CDR2 is FQGNSA. The trim removed 1 base at V and 4 bases at J, leaving 3 bases unmatched. This CDR3 reads CASSLEGTGNQPQHF. The CDR3 nucleotides are TGTGCCAGCAGCTTAGAGGGGACAGGAAATCAGCCCCAGCATTTT. The variable domain in full, completed from reference TRBV7-2 and TRBJ1-5, reads GAGVSQSPSNKVTEKGKDVELRCDPISGHTALYWYRQSLGQGLEFLIYFQGNSAPDKSGLPSDRFSAERTGGSVSTLTIQRTQQEDSAVYLCASSLEGTGNQPQHFGDGTRLSIL.

The rearrangement joins TRBV4-3 to TRBJ2-6; D ambiguous. Germline loops: CDR1 LGHNA, CDR2 YSLEER. CDR3 size: 14 residues. V was cut by 6 bases and J by 0 bases, with 6 bases left in between. The CDR3 loop reads CASSHNSGANVLTF. The CDR3 DNA reads TGCGCCAGCAGTCACAACTCTGGGGCCAACGTCCTGACTTTC.